Listed below are T cell receptor beta chains from one sample, sequenced in a study of cytomegalovirus exposure and HLA in healthy donors. Profiled with immunoSEQ multiplex PCR; TCRdb holds only in-frame clones, not every one. The sample comprises under 200,000 clones, about three quarters of which are singletons, and about 3.4% rests with the top ten. Sequenced input: PBMCs. The receptors stem from a woman aged 45 to 65 in good health and CMV-seropositive. Both conserved end residues are part of each CDR3. Each record gives: D gene, clone size, J gene, V gene, CDR3 length, CDR3 DNA, CDR3 protein. A D gene is named only where the DNA matches it firmly. Clone size is not always given. Where it is, it says once, few, many or a class for expanded clones.

NA | NA | TRBJ1-6 | TRBV2 | 12 | TGTGCCAGCAAGGGGGAGGGGTCACCCCTCCACTTT | CASKGEGSPLHF
TRBD2 | NA | TRBJ2-3 | TRBV7-3 | 15 | TGTGCCAGCAGCAGTAGCGGGGAGTGGACAGATACGCAGTATTTT | CASSSSGEWTDTQYF
TRBD2 | NA | TRBJ2-7 | TRBV10-3 | 14 | TGTGCCATCAGTGAAGCGGGGGGGCCCGACGAGCAGTACTTC | CAISEAGGPDEQYF
TRBD1 | once | TRBJ1-4 | TRBV5-1 | 15 | TGCGCCAGCAGCCTAGACAGGGAGACTAATGAAAAACTGTTTTTT | CASSLDRETNEKLFF
TRBD2 | once | TRBJ2-3 | TRBV18 | 16 | TGTGCCAGCTCACCACGGACTAGCGGGGAGTTAGATACGCAGTATTTT | CASSPRTSGELDTQYF
TRBD1 | NA | TRBJ1-5 | TRBV7-2 | 14 | TGTGCCAGCAGCCCCGACAGGGCGGATCAGCCCCAGCATTTT | CASSPDRADQPQHF
NA | NA | TRBJ2-1 | TRBV29-1 | 13 | TGCAGCGTTGGTAAGGCGGAATACAATGAGCAGTTCTTC | CSVGKAEYNEQFF
NA | NA | TRBJ1-4 | TRBV15 | 15 | TGTGCCACCAGCAGGGGGGGGACTGGACCTGAAAAACTGTTTTTT | CATSRGGTGPEKLFF
TRBD2 | NA | TRBJ2-1 | TRBV10-3 | 17 | TGTGCCATCAGTGAGCCGCTTATGACTAGCGGGGACGGTGAGCAGTTCTTC | CAISEPLMTSGDGEQFF
TRBD1 | few | TRBJ2-7 | TRBV11-2 | 17 | TGTGCCAGCAGCTATACCACAGGGGGCTATGAGATCTACGAGCAGTACTTC | CASSYTTGGYEIYEQYF
NA | NA | TRBJ1-1 | TRBV10-3 | 17 | TGTGCCATCAGTGAGTTCGTCGGGGCAGGGGTGAACACTGAAGCTTTCTTT | CAISEFVGAGVNTEAFF
NA | NA | TRBJ2-5 | TRBV11-3 | 14 | TGTGCCAGCAGCTTACTTGCTAGCGTGGAGACCCAGTACTTC | CASSLLASVETQYF
NA | NA | TRBJ2-7 | TRBV28 | 13 | TGTGCCAGCAGGAATACAGGGTTACACGAGCAGTACTTC | CASRNTGLHEQYF
NA | NA | TRBJ2-5 | TRBV4-1 | 15 | TGCGCCAGCAGCCAAGAGGGGCGGTCCCAAGAGACCCAGTACTTC | CASSQEGRSQETQYF
TRBD1 | NA | TRBJ1-5 | TRBV5-6 | 15 | TGTGCCAGCAGCCCTAGACAGGGCTTCAATCAGCCCCAGCATTTT | CASSPRQGFNQPQHF
NA | few | TRBJ2-7 | TRBV10-1 | 15 | TGCGCCAGCAGGGTGAGGGACAAGAACTCCTACGAGCAGTACTTC | CASRVRDKNSYEQYF
TRBD1 | NA | TRBJ2-1 | TRBV5-1 | 15 | TGCGCCAGCAGCTTCGACAGGGGTTCCTACAATGAGCAGTTCTTC | CASSFDRGSYNEQFF
TRBD1 | NA | TRBJ1-4 | TRBV7-6 | 15 | TGTGCCAGCAGCTCATGGACAGGGGGGGATGAAAAACTGTTTTTT | CASSSWTGGDEKLFF
NA | NA | TRBJ1-1 | TRBV7-2 | 13 | TGTGCCAGCAGCTACTACGTAACCACTGAAGCTTTCTTT | CASSYYVTTEAFF
TRBD2 | NA | TRBJ2-6 | TRBV7-2 | 15 | TGTGCCAGCAGCTCCAGGGTAGCGGGGGCCAACGGCCTGACTTTC | CASSSRVAGANGLTF
NA | NA | TRBJ2-3 | TRBV5-6 | 16 | TGTGCCAGCAGCTTGGGCACAAACGATTACACAGATACGCAGTATTTT | CASSLGTNDYTDTQYF
TRBD1 | NA | TRBJ1-1 | TRBV6-1 | 15 | TGTGCCAGCAGTGAAGCTCTTTCAGGGGGTACTGAAGCTTTCTTT | CASSEALSGGTEAFF
NA | NA | TRBJ1-2 | TRBV7-2 | 12 | TGTGCCAGCAGCTTAATACGGGGTGGCTACACCTTC | CASSLIRGGYTF
NA | few | TRBJ1-6 | TRBV27 | 12 | TGTGCCAGCAGGGACACAAATTCACCCCTCCACTTT | CASRDTNSPLHF
TRBD1 | NA | TRBJ1-3 | TRBV10-3 | 14 | TGTGCCATCGGACAGGGGGCCAGTGGAAACACCATATATTTT | CAIGQGASGNTIYF
NA | NA | TRBJ2-5 | TRBV5-1 | 15 | TGCGCCAGCAGCTTGGCAGTCAGGTCCCAAGAGACCCAGTACTTC | CASSLAVRSQETQYF
NA | NA | TRBJ2-2 | TRBV28 | 15 | TGTGCCAGCAGTTTAGGCAGGGATCCCACCGGGGAGCTGTTTTTT | CASSLGRDPTGELFF
NA | NA | TRBJ1-4 | TRBV9 | 14 | TGTGCCAGCAGCGAGCGGCCGGTCCGGGAAAAACTGTTTTTT | CASSERPVREKLFF
TRBD2 | NA | TRBJ2-1 | TRBV11-2 | 19 | TGTGCCAGCAGCTCGTACCGCAAACTAGCGGGAGCCGAAGGTCATGAGCAGTTCTTC | CASSSYRKLAGAEGHEQFF
TRBD2 | NA | TRBJ2-7 | TRBV28 | 18 | TGTGCCAGCAGTGCCCGGGGCAACTTCGGGGGAGGGTCCTACGAGCAGTACTTC | CASSARGNFGGGSYEQYF
NA | once | TRBJ2-1 | TRBV9 | 14 | TGTGCCAGCAGCGTAGCGGGACTTCACAATGAGCAGTTCTTC | CASSVAGLHNEQFF